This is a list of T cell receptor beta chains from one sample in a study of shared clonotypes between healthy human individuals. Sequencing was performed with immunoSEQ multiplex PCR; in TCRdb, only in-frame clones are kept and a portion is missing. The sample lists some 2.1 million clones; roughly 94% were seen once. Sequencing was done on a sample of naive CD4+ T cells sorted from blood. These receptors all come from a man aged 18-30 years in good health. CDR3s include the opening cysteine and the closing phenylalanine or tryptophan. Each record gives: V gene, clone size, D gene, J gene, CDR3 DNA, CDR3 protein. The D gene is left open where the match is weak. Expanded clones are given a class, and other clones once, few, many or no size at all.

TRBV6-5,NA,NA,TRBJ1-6,TGTGCCAGCTGCTCCTATAATTCACCCCTCCACTTT,CASCSYNSPLHF
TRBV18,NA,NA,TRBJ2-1,TGTGCCAGCTCACCGAGTACTGGGGCCAATGAGCAGTTCTTC,CASSPSTGANEQFF
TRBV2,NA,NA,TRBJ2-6,TGTGCCAGCCTTGTCAGCTCTGGGGCCAACGTCCTGACTTTC,CASLVSSGANVLTF
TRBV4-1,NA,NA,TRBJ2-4,TGCGCCAGCAGCCAAGTAATTGAACTAGCCAAAAACATTCAGTACTTC,CASSQVIELAKNIQYF
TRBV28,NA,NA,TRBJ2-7,TGTGCCAGCGTCCTCTCTGGGGGCAGGTACGAGCAGTACTTC,CASVLSGGRYEQYF
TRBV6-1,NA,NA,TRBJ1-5,TGTGCCAGCAGCACAGGGCTGGCAGGTCAGCCCCAGCATTTT,CASSTGLAGQPQHF
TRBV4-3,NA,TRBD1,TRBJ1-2,TGCGCCAGCAGCCGAAGGACAGGGGAATCCTCATATGGCTACACCTTC,CASSRRTGESSYGYTF
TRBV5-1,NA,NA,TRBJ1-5,TGCGCCAGCAGCTCCCCGGCGATAGGCGGCAATCAGCCCCAGCATTTT,CASSSPAIGGNQPQHF
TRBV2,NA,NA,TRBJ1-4,TGTGCCAGCAGTGATCTCACAGGGCCCCTTAATGAAAAACTGTTTTTT,CASSDLTGPLNEKLFF
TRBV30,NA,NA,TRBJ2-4,TGTGCCCCCCCCGGGGCAGTAGCCAAAAACATTCAGTACTTC,CAPPGAVAKNIQYF
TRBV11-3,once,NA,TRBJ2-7,TGTGCCAGCAGCCGGGGCCCATTCTACGAGCAGTACTTC,CASSRGPFYEQYF
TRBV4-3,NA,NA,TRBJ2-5,TGCGCCAGCAGCCAAGGGACACACCCAACGGAGACCCAGTACTTC,CASSQGTHPTETQYF
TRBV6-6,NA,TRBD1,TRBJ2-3,TGTGCCAGCAGATGGACAGGGGGCTACACAGATACGCAGTATTTT,CASRWTGGYTDTQYF
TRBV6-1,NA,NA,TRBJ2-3,TGTGCCAGCAGTGACGGGAAAAAATTAGCTCTGCGCACAGATACGCAGTATTTT,CASSDGKKLALRTDTQYF
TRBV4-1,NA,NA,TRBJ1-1,TGCGCCAGCAGCCAAGAAGTCGCAGGGGCGACTGAAGCTTTCTTT,CASSQEVAGATEAFF
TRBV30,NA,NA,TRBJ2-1,TGTGCCTGGAGCGATCGGACTATCCCGTTCTTC,CAWSDRTIPFF
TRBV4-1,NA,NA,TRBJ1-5,TGCGCCAGCAGCCAAGTGGGAAATCAGCCCCAGCATTTT,CASSQVGNQPQHF
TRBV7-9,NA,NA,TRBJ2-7,TGTGCCAGCAGCTTAGGGGAGTACATCTCCTACGAGCAGTACTTC,CASSLGEYISYEQYF
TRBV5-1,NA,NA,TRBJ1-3,TGCGCCAGCGGGCGAGATGCGGACTCTGGAAACACCATATATTTT,CASGRDADSGNTIYF
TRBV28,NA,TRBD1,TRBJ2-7,TGTGCCAGCACCTCTTATGGGACAGTCTCCTACGAGCAGTACTTC,CASTSYGTVSYEQYF
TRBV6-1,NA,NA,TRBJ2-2,TGTGCCAGCAGTGCCTTTGACACCGGGGAGCTGTTTTTT,CASSAFDTGELFF
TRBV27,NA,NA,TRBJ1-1,TGTGCCAGCACTGGGGGTTTGAACACTGAAGCTTTCTTT,CASTGGLNTEAFF
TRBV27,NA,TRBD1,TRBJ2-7,TGTGCCAGCAGTTTATCCGGGACAGGGAGCTCCTACGAGCAGTACTTC,CASSLSGTGSSYEQYF
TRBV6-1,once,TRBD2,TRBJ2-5,TGTGCCAGCAGTCCCGGGGGGAAACAAGAGACCCAGTACTTC,CASSPGGKQETQYF
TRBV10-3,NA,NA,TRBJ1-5,TGTGCCATCAGTGAGTCGCTTTGGGGACTTCCTCAGCCCCAGCATTTT,CAISESLWGLPQPQHF
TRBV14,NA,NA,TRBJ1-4,TGTGCCAGCAGCCAAGGAGGTTACGGGAATGAAAAACTGTTTTTT,CASSQGGYGNEKLFF
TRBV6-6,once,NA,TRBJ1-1,TGTGCCAGAGGGGTTTTTCCTTCGTCTGAAGCTTTCTTT,CARGVFPSSEAFF
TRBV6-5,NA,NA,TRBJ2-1,TGTGCCAGCTGGGCCCGGGACTCCTACAATGAGCAGTTCTTC,CASWARDSYNEQFF
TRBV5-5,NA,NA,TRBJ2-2,TGTGCCAGCAGCTTGAGTCTCAACACCGGGGAGCTGTTTTTT,CASSLSLNTGELFF
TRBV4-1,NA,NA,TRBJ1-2,TGCGCCAGCAGCCCACGGTCCAACCTTAACTATGGCTACACCTTC,CASSPRSNLNYGYTF
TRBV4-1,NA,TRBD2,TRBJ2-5,TGCGCCAGCAGCCCTCTAGCGGGAGCCGGAAAGGAGACCCAGTACTTC,CASSPLAGAGKETQYF
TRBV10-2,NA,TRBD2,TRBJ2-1,TGCGCCAGCAGTGAAGGGCGGGGGACCTACAATGAGCAGTTCTTC,CASSEGRGTYNEQFF